The 27 T cell receptor beta chains below come from one sample, sequenced in a study of cytomegalovirus exposure and HLA in healthy donors. This PCR relied on a set of 60 Vbeta primers and 13 Jbeta primers. The assay was immunoSEQ multiplex PCR, and TCRdb's table has in-frame clones only and misses some. The sample lists 180,000 or so clones; 80% to 90% were seen once. The source material was PBMCs. These receptors were taken from a man younger than 35 in good health and CMV-seropositive.

The chain joins TRBV7-2 to TRBJ1-1; D gene uncertain. The CDR3 runs 14 residues. The ends were cut back, 7 bases at V and 1 base at J, with 13 bases in the middle. CDR1 is SGHTA and CDR2 is FQGNSA in the germline V gene. In DNA, the CDR3 is TGTGCCAGCATCCTTTTTGCAGGGAACACTGAAGCTTTCTTT. Amino acid sequence: CASILFAGNTEAFF. Using reference TRBV7-2 and TRBJ1-1 for the parts outside the CDR3, the full variable domain is GAGVSQSPSNKVTEKGKDVELRCDPISGHTALYWYRQSLGQGLEFLIYFQGNSAPDKSGLPSDRFSAERTGGSVSTLTIQRTQQEDSAVYLCASILFAGNTEAFFGQGTRLTVV.

The chain joins TRBV2 to TRBJ1-2; TRBD1 is a possible D gene (5 bases). Germline V gene lookup returns CDR1 SNHLY and CDR2 FYNNEI. V lost 6 bases and J lost 6, with 23 bases in between. The CDR3 consists of 16 residues. The CDR3 bases are TGTGCCAGCAGAAAACTCGGACATTCGGCCTGGGATGGCTACACCTTC. Its translation is CASRKLGHSAWDGYTF.

This rearrangement joins TRBV6-1 to TRBJ1-6; TRBD1 agrees at 10 bases. The CDR3 has 15 residues. Germline V gene data show CDR1 as MNHNS and CDR2 as SASEGT. Trimming cost V 0 bases and J 7 bases; bases outside gene matches: 0. The CDR3 spells CASSEATGGNSPLHF. The CDR3 nucleotides read TGTGCCAGCAGTGAAGCGACAGGGGGCAATTCACCCCTCCACTTT.

The V call is TRBV9, the J call TRBJ1-1, with 9 bases identical to TRBD1. Germline values: CDR1 SGDLS, CDR2 YYNGEE. With V trimmed by 1 base and J by 1 base, 5 bases remained unmatched. This CDR3 is 16 amino acids long. CDR3 protein: CASSVSGTGQNTEAFF. In DNA, the CDR3 is TGTGCCAGCAGCGTATCCGGGACAGGGCAGAACACTGAAGCTTTCTTT.

This clone turned up a few times. At the DNA level, this CDR3 is encoded by other sequences in the same sample as well. CDR3 nucleotides: TGCGCCAGCAGCTTGGGGACAGGTAGCAATCAGCCCCAGCATTTT. This codes for CASSLGTGSNQPQHF. V is TRBV5-1 and J is TRBJ1-5; 7 bases line up with TRBD1. Unmatched junction bases numbered 0, after V lost 0 bases and J lost 0 bases. CDR1 is SGHRS, CDR2 YFSETQ, per germline. The CDR3 length is 15 residues.

This clone was counted once. The chain carries TRBV7-9 and TRBJ2-7, with a weak D call TRBD2 (6 bases). The CDR3 contains 14 residues. V lost 5 bases to trimming and J lost 3 bases, with 14 bases between them. Per germline, CDR1 SEHNR and CDR2 FQNEAQ (reference sequence). The CDR3 protein is CASSPRGFFYEQYF. CDR3 sequence (DNA): TGTGCCAGCAGCCCCCGGGGGTTTTTCTACGAGCAGTACTTC.

The chain recombines TRBV10-3 with TRBJ1-1, with 7 bases matching TRBD1. This CDR3 is built from 13 residues. CDR1 ENHRY and CDR2 SYGVKD come from the germline V gene. The V gene end was trimmed by 5 bases and the J gene end by 4 bases; junction bases not matched to a gene: 4. The CDR3 bases are TGTGCCATCAGTCCTCGGGACAGCACTGAAGCTTTCTTT. Translation gives CAISPRDSTEAFF.

The chain combines TRBV10-2 with TRBJ2-1; 9 bases align to TRBD2. The CDR3 sequence is 19 residues long. CDR1 and CDR2 from the germline V gene are WSHSY and SAAADI. V was clipped by 1 base and J by 1 base; unmatched bases: 11. The CDR3 DNA sequence: TGCGCCAGCAGTGAGTGGACGGGACTAGCAGGGCTTTCCTACAATGAGCAGTTCTTC. Protein product: CASSEWTGLAGLSYNEQFF.

The rearrangement uses TRBV7-2 and TRBJ2-7, with 9 bases matching TRBD2. CDR3 length: 15 amino acids. CDR1 and CDR2 (germline): SGHTA, FQGNSA. V shed 2 bases, J shed 3 bases, and the junction held 5 bases outside the gene matches. The CDR3, as DNA: TGTGCCAGCAGCTTATTATTAGCGGGGGACTACGAGCAGTACTTC. Translating gives CASSLLLAGDYEQYF.

The V call is TRBV14, the J call TRBJ2-7, with D tentatively TRBD1 (6 bases). Germline V lookup: CDR1 SGHDN, CDR2 FVKESK. The CDR3 has 17 residues. With 1 base removed from V and 2 bases from J, the gap between germline ends came to 18 bases. In nucleotides, the CDR3 is TGTGCCAGCAGCCAAGTTGGACCTTACAGGGTCCCCTACGAGCAGTACTTC. Its translation is CASSQVGPYRVPYEQYF.

This rearrangement joins TRBV29-1 to TRBJ1-2; tentatively, D is TRBD1 (6 bases). This CDR3 has 13 amino acids. Germline CDR1 and CDR2: SQVTM and ANQGSEA. The V end lost 6 bases, the J end lost 8 bases, and 19 bases lay between the germline ends. The CDR3 reads CSVDPGQRRGYTF. CDR3 nucleotide sequence: TGCAGCGTCGACCCGGGACAACGTAGGGGCTACACCTTC.

The genes are TRBV13 and TRBJ1-1, with D unresolved. Trimming took off 6 bases at V and 4 bases at J, with 12 bases between the two ends. The CDR3 covers 13 residues. Germline lookup yields CDR1 PRHDT and CDR2 FYEKMQ (reference sequence). CDR3 in amino acids: CASSGGGRTEAFF. The CDR3 coding sequence is TGTGCCAGCAGTGGTGGAGGGCGCACTGAAGCTTTCTTT.

This clone has more than one count but fewer than ten. This rearrangement joins TRBV5-1 to TRBJ2-7; D is undetermined. Trimming cost V 5 bases and J 5 bases, with 20 bases left between them. The CDR3 sequence is 15 residues long. The germline V gene has CDR1 SGHRS and CDR2 YFSETQ. CDR3 protein: CASRRWASASNEQYF. CDR3 nucleotides: TGCGCCAGCAGGAGATGGGCATCTGCCTCTAACGAGCAGTACTTC.

Concerning this clone itself: One junction end does not reproduce the germline sequence, and a read error may be involved. The V call is TRBV7-9, the J call TRBJ2-7, with TRBD1 matching over 7 bases. The CDR3 covers 19 residues. Germline CDR1 reads SEHNR; CDR2 reads FQNEAQ (reference sequence). The CDR3 DNA reads TGTTCCAGCAGCTTAGGGTCAGGGGGTAGGGGGTTTATATTCAACGAGCAGTACTTC. Its translation is CSSSLGSGGRGFIFNEQYF.

The chain carries TRBV27 and TRBJ1-1, with unresolved D. With 3 bases removed from V and 1 base from J, the gap between germline ends came to 12 bases. The CDR3 has 15 residues. Germline values: CDR1 MNHEY, CDR2 SMNVEV (reference sequence). Here the CDR3 reads CASSFYYSANTEAFF. CDR3 coding DNA: TGTGCCAGCAGTTTCTACTATTCGGCGAACACTGAAGCTTTCTTT.

CDR3 region: CASKKTLTDTQYF. As DNA, the CDR3 is TGCGCCAGCAAAAAGACTCTCACAGATACGCAGTATTTT. The rearrangement links TRBV10-1 to TRBJ2-3; D is unclear. The CDR3 has 13 amino acids. Germline CDR1 is WNHNN and CDR2 is SYGVQD (reference sequence). V was clipped by 7 bases and J by 2 bases, with 10 bases between them.

The chain links TRBV5-8 to TRBJ2-2; tentative D call: TRBD1 (6 bases). Germline lookup yields CDR1 SGHTS and CDR2 YDEGEE. The CDR3 runs to 15 residues. Trimming stripped 1 base from V and 4 bases from J, with 11 bases between. Here the CDR3 DNA reads TGTGCCAGCAGCTTGCGAGGGGGTGGCACCGGGGAGCTGTTTTTT. Translated: CASSLRGGGTGELFF.

V is TRBV7-8 and J is TRBJ1-6; the match to TRBD1 covers 9 bases. CDR1 is SGHVS, CDR2 FQNEAQ, per germline. The CDR3 covers 14 residues. Trimming removed 5 bases from V and 15 bases from J; junction bases left unmatched: 11. This chain's CDR3 is CASSARQGVGLLHF. CDR3 bases: TGTGCCAGCAGCGCTCGACAGGGGGTCGGGCTCCTCCACTTT.

The rearrangement uses TRBV6-5 and TRBJ1-5; D gene unclear. Germline CDR1 and CDR2: MNHEY and SVGAGI. This CDR3 is 14 amino acids long. V dropped 6 bases and J dropped 5 bases, with 14 bases sitting between them. The CDR3 region is CASRDPGRDQPQHF. The CDR3 coding sequence is TGTGCCAGCAGAGACCCCGGGAGGGATCAGCCCCAGCATTTT.

The rearrangement links TRBV6-1 to TRBJ2-7; the match to TRBD1 covers 8 bases. V lost 10 bases, J lost 2 bases, and 7 bases stayed unmatched. The CDR3 spans 13 residues. Germline loops: CDR1 MNHNS, CDR2 SASEGT. For the CDR3, the DNA is TGTGCCAACAGACAGGGGCCTACCTACGAGCAGTACTTC. Translated: CANRQGPTYEQYF.

The chain uses TRBV11-2 and TRBJ1-1; TRBD1 matches at 10 bases. Unmatched junction bases numbered 11, after V lost 8 bases and J lost 2 bases. The germline gives CDR1 SGHAT, CDR2 FQNNGV. The CDR3 runs 16 residues. CDR3: CASERYRDRGNTEAFF. The CDR3, as DNA: TGTGCCAGCGAGAGGTACCGGGACAGGGGAAACACTGAAGCTTTCTTT.

This chain joins TRBV25-1 and TRBJ1-2; unclear D gene. CDR3 length equals 12 residues. Trimming stripped 4 bases from V and 5 bases from J, with 8 bases between. Germline assignment: CDR1 MGHDK and CDR2 SYGVNS. The CDR3 region is CASSGSPYGYTF. DNA for the CDR3: TGTGCCAGCAGTGGGAGTCCATATGGCTACACCTTC.

This rearrangement joins TRBV7-2 to TRBJ2-5; no firm D call. This CDR3 has 14 residues. Germline CDR1 and CDR2: SGHTA and FQGNSA. The V gene lost 5 bases and the J gene lost 2 bases, with 12 bases spanning the gap. The DNA for the CDR3 is TGTGCCAGCAGCCCCCCCGCGGTACAAGAGACCCAGTACTTC. It encodes CASSPPAVQETQYF.

J is TRBJ2-4 and V is TRBV30; 8 bases match TRBD1. The CDR3 is 15 residues long. The germline V gene has CDR1 GTSNPN and CDR2 SVGIG (reference sequence). J lost 6 bases, V lost 3 bases, and 10 bases had no gene match. The DNA for the CDR3 is TGTGCCTGGAGCTTCACCGGGACAGGACTAAACATTCAGTACTTC. Residues: CAWSFTGTGLNIQYF.

This clone appeared a single time. The chain employs TRBV5-1 and TRBJ2-3; TRBD1 aligns across 8 bases. The germline gives CDR1 SGHRS, CDR2 YFSETQ. The CDR3 is made up of 17 amino acids. The V gene end was trimmed by 1 base and the J gene end by 0 bases; junction bases not matched to a gene: 7. The CDR3 nucleotides are TGCGCCAGCAGCTTGTCTCAGGGGGCTGTGAGCACAGATACGCAGTATTTT. This codes for CASSLSQGAVSTDTQYF. Full variable domain (rest looked up from reference TRBV5-1 and TRBJ2-3): KAGVTQTPRYLIKTRGQQVTLSCSPISGHRSVSWYQQTPGQGLQFLFEYFSETQRNKGNFPGRFSGRQFSNSRSEMNVSTLELGDSALYLCASSLSQGAVSTDTQYFGPGTRLTVL.

The chain joins TRBV10-2 to TRBJ2-6, with a possible D match to TRBD1 (6 bases). V was pared by 5 bases and J by 0 bases, with 11 bases between. CDR3 length: 16 residues. Looked up from germline, CDR1 is WSHSY and CDR2 is SAAADI. This CDR3 is CASSPGHSSGANVLTF. In nucleotides, the CDR3 is TGCGCCAGCAGTCCGGGACACAGCTCTGGGGCCAACGTCCTGACTTTC.

The genes are TRBV2 and TRBJ2-3; D is unclear. Per germline, CDR1 SNHLY and CDR2 FYNNEI. V gave up 6 bases and J gave up 2 bases, with 6 bases separating them. CDR3 size: 12 residues. The CDR3 DNA is TGTGCCAGCAGCGAATACACAGATACGCAGTATTTT. Protein product: CASSEYTDTQYF.